A single sample gave rise to the 10 T cell receptor beta chains below, sequenced in a study of radiotherapy plus CTLA-4 blockade in lung cancer. Data came from immunoSEQ multiplex PCR; TCRdb stores just in-frame clones and leaves some out. The data hold over 85,000 clones, with approximately 75% observed a single time. The material was peripheral blood, obtained from a patient treated with radiotherapy plus ipilimumab. The receptors stem from a human donor with non-small cell lung cancer who had a partial response to radiotherapy plus ipilimumab. Some clones in this sample may be carry-over from other donors' samples.

The chain links TRBV29-1 to TRBJ2-1; maybe TRBD2 (6 bases). CDR3 size: 14 residues. The V end lost 4 bases, the J end lost 0 bases, and 10 bases lay between the germline ends. Per germline, CDR1 SQVTM and CDR2 ANQGSEA. The CDR3 spells CSVVGGASYNEQFF. The CDR3 DNA reads as TGCAGCGTTGTAGGCGGGGCCTCCTACAATGAGCAGTTCTTC.

V is TRBV5-8 and J is TRBJ1-6; the D is unclear. V shed 2 bases and J shed 1 base, with 13 bases lying between them. Looked up from germline, CDR1 is SGHTS and CDR2 is YDEGEE. This CDR3 has 17 residues. The CDR3 spells CASSFRGARSYNSPLHF. The CDR3 DNA sequence: TGTGCCAGCAGCTTTAGAGGAGCGAGGTCCTATAATTCACCCCTCCACTTT.

The chain combines TRBV18 with TRBJ2-7; D gene uncertain. The ends were cut back, 3 bases at V and 3 bases at J, with 15 bases in the middle. The CDR3 totals 15 residues. Germline CDR1 and CDR2: KGHSH and LQKENI. CDR3 amino acids: CASSPNHGADYEQYF. In DNA, the CDR3 is TGTGCCAGCTCACCCAATCACGGAGCCGACTACGAGCAGTACTTC.

This clone was observed a handful of times. The V gene is TRBV6-5, the J gene TRBJ2-2, with TRBD2 identical over 8 bases. In germline, CDR1 is MNHEY, CDR2 SVGAGI. Germline trimming cut 7 bases from V and 4 bases from J; bases unmatched to any gene: 8. This CDR3 has 15 amino acids. The CDR3 region is CASKSGGPGTGELFF. CDR3 DNA: TGTGCCAGCAAATCGGGGGGGCCCGGCACCGGGGAGCTGTTTTTT.

The rearrangement uses TRBV4-1 and TRBJ2-2, with 7 positions matching TRBD2. Germline V lookup: CDR1 MGHRA, CDR2 YSYEKL. V shed 0 bases, J shed 7 bases, and the junction held 14 bases outside the gene matches. This CDR3 contains 18 residues. CDR3 coding DNA: TGCGCCAGCAGCCAAGAAGCGACCCTAGCGGCGCCTGGCGGGGAGCTGTTTTTT. Its translation is CASSQEATLAAPGGELFF.

The rearrangement joins TRBV5-1 to TRBJ2-1, with 10 bases identical to TRBD1. CDR3 length equals 16 residues. V lost 3 bases and J lost 7; bases outside the gene matches: 10. Looked up from germline, CDR1 is SGHRS and CDR2 is YFSETQ. The CDR3 region has the DNA TGCGCCAGCAGCTCTCCGGGACAGGGGTTTCGGAATGAGCAGTTCTTC. It encodes CASSSPGQGFRNEQFF.

This CDR3 reads CASSTRDRRQETQYF. CDR3 bases: TGTGCCAGCAGCACAAGGGACAGGCGACAAGAGACCCAGTACTTC. The genes are TRBV5-4 and TRBJ2-5; 8 bases line up with TRBD1. The germline V gene encodes CDR1 SGHNT and CDR2 YYREEE (reference sequence). The CDR3 is 15 residues long. Trimming at V came to 4 bases and at J to 2 bases, leaving 7 bases not matched to a gene.

The rearrangement joins TRBV9 to TRBJ2-2; 9 bases fit TRBD1. Per germline, CDR1 SGDLS and CDR2 YYNGEE. The CDR3 loop spans 16 amino acids. J lost 6 bases, V lost 4 bases, and 10 bases had no gene match. CDR3 amino acids: CASSTPLGQGPGELFF. The CDR3 DNA sequence: TGTGCCAGCAGCACCCCATTGGGACAGGGTCCCGGGGAGCTGTTTTTT.

The rearrangement links TRBV5-6 to TRBJ2-3; perhaps TRBD2 as D (7 bases). This CDR3 has 13 amino acids. Per the germline V gene, CDR1 is SGHDT and CDR2 is YYEEEE. Trimming took 4 bases from V and 8 from J, leaving 14 bases between them. In DNA form, the CDR3 reads TGTGCCAGCAGCCGGGGGGCGCGGATTACGCAGTATTTT. It encodes CASSRGARITQYF.

This clone has just a few counts. The V and J genes are TRBV18 and TRBJ1-2, with 8 bases fitting TRBD1. This CDR3 region has 14 residues. Germline loops: CDR1 KGHSH, CDR2 LQKENI. V was pared by 2 bases and J by 3 bases, with 2 bases of the junction left unmatched. CDR3 amino acids: CASSPGQGHYGYTF. The CDR3 nucleotides are TGTGCCAGCTCACCAGGACAGGGTCACTATGGCTACACCTTC.